This is a list of T cell receptor beta chains from one sample in a study of T cells in Graves' hyperthyroidism and ophthalmopathy. Each CDR3 protein is one row after TCRdb ran MiXCR on the multiplex PCR reads. This sample has some 350,000 distinct CDR3 sequences, with about 19% found just once. Specimen: blood. These TCRs come from a woman between 18 and 29 years old with Graves' hyperthyroidism. Both conserved end residues are part of each CDR3. D genes are given only for firm matches. For some rows the clone size is stated as once, few or many, or as a class when expanded; others skip it.

TGTGCCAGCAGTTTAACCCAGGGGGAGGGTACTGAAGCTTTCTTT,CASSLTQGEGTEAFF,TRBJ1-1,.,TRBD1,TRBV28
TGTGCCAGCAGCTTGTGGACAGGGGGCATGGAGCAGTACTTC,CASSLWTGGMEQYF,TRBJ2-7,many,TRBD1,TRBV11-2
TGTGCCAGCAGCCAGGGGACTAGCGGACAAGAGACCCAGTACTTC,CASSQGTSGQETQYF,TRBJ2-5,many,TRBD2,TRBV3-1
TGCGCCAGCAGCTTGGCCACGGGGGTTCAGCATTACTTC,CASSLATGVQHYF,TRBJ2-7,.,.,TRBV5-1
TGCAGTGCACCCCCCAGGAACACCGGGGAGCTGTTTTTT,CSAPPRNTGELFF,TRBJ2-2,many,.,TRBV20-1
TGTGCCAGCAGTTTTCAGGGGAGGTATGGCTACACCTTC,CASSFQGRYGYTF,TRBJ1-2,many,.,TRBV27
TGTGCCAGTAGTCCAGGCTCCTCGGTCACCGGGGAGCTGTTTTTT,CASSPGSSVTGELFF,TRBJ2-2,many,.,TRBV19
TGTGCCTCCTACAGGGGGATCCATGGCTACACCTTC,CASYRGIHGYTF,TRBJ1-2,many,TRBD1,TRBV9
TGTGCCAGCAGTGGTATAGAGCCCCAGCATTTT,CASSGIEPQHF,TRBJ1-5,many,.,TRBV6-1
TGTGCCAGCTCACCATATCCAACAGCCGCTTACTCTGGAAACACCATATATTTT,CASSPYPTAAYSGNTIYF,TRBJ1-3,.,.,TRBV18
TGTGCCAGCAGCTCTGACAGGGCGGCCAAAAACATTCAGTACTTC,CASSSDRAAKNIQYF,TRBJ2-4,many,TRBD1,TRBV7-9
TGTGCTAGCAGCCGCGACCTGGAAGAGACCCAGTACTTC,CASSRDLEETQYF,TRBJ2-5,many,.,TRBV7-7
TGTGCCAGCAGTTCCACCAGCTACGTCAGGGGGCTCGGGGGCTACACCTTC,CASSSTSYVRGLGGYTF,TRBJ1-2,few,TRBD1,TRBV28
TGTGCCAGCAGCCGGGAGTTAGCCAAAAACATTCAGTACTTC,CASSRELAKNIQYF,TRBJ2-4,once,.,TRBV6-1
TGCGCCAGCAGCTTGGGGAACTCGGGGGACATTCAGTACTTC,CASSLGNSGDIQYF,TRBJ2-4,many,.,TRBV5-1
TGTGCCAGCAGCTCACAACCTCTAGTCGGGATCTCTGGAAACACCATATATTTT,CASSSQPLVGISGNTIYF,TRBJ1-3,many,.,TRBV11-2
TGTGCCAGCAGTTACATTCGGGAGACCTATGGCTACACCTTC,CASSYIRETYGYTF,TRBJ1-2,.,.,TRBV6-2/TRBV6-3
TGCAGTGCTAGCGGGATCAGAAACACCGGGGAGCTGTTTTTT,CSASGIRNTGELFF,TRBJ2-2,many,.,TRBV20-1
TGCAGTGCTAGAGATAGGGGACAGGGGGGGGCCAACGTCCTGACTTTC,CSARDRGQGGANVLTF,TRBJ2-6,many,TRBD1,TRBV20-1
TGTGCCAGCTTAAGCACGGAATATGGCTACACCTTC,CASLSTEYGYTF,TRBJ1-2,many,.,TRBV28
TGCGCCAGCAGCCAACCGGGACTAGAGGCGGATACGCAGTATTTT,CASSQPGLEADTQYF,TRBJ2-3,.,TRBD2,TRBV4-1
TGCGCCAGCAGCTTGGGACAGGGAGGACCCTACGAGCAGTACTTC,CASSLGQGGPYEQYF,TRBJ2-7,.,.,TRBV5-1
TGTGCCAGCAGCTATCGTCTAAATCAGCCCCAGCATTTT,CASSYRLNQPQHF,TRBJ1-5,many,.,TRBV6-5
TGTGCCAGTAGTCCACAGGGATTCTATGGCTACACCTTC,CASSPQGFYGYTF,TRBJ1-2,many,.,TRBV19
TGTGCCAGCACCTACGGGGCAGCTGAAGCTTTCTTT,CASTYGAAEAFF,TRBJ1-1,many,.,TRBV6-1
TGTGCCAGCAGTGCTTCCACAGGGACCGGGGAGCTGTTTTTT,CASSASTGTGELFF,TRBJ2-2,many,.,TRBV12-3/TRBV12-4
TGTGCCAGCAGTGCTCGGACAGGAAGGCCCTACGAGCAGTACTTC,CASSARTGRPYEQYF,TRBJ2-7,.,TRBD1,TRBV6-1
TGTGCCAGCAGTGTGAGATTCCATGGCTACACCTTC,CASSVRFHGYTF,TRBJ1-2,.,.,TRBV2
TGTGCCACCAGGGGGAGGGTTGGCCAAGAGACCCAGTACTTC,CATRGRVGQETQYF,TRBJ2-5,many,TRBD2,TRBV15
TGTGCCAGCAGCTCCCCATCACGGACTAGCGGGGGGCCCGTGGTTTTGGAGACCCAGTACTTC,CASSSPSRTSGGPVVLETQYF,TRBJ2-5,few,TRBD2,TRBV7-1